Listed below are T cell receptor beta chains from one sample, sequenced in a study of technical replicates of blood from a handful of donors. Clones were sequenced by immunoSEQ multiplex PCR, and TCRdb holds only the in-frame ones, with some missing. The data show approximately 76,000 clones, with 95% to 98% seen just once and about 0.19% held by the top ten. Sequencing input: T cells isolated from PBMCs. These receptors all come from a human donor in good health. The CDR3 runs from the conserved cysteine through the conserved F or W. The D gene is left open where the match is weak. For some rows the clone size is stated as once, few or many, or as a class when expanded; others skip it.

D gene	J gene	clone size	V gene	CDR3 protein	CDR3 DNA
-	TRBJ2-7	-	TRBV28	CASSASGEYEQYF	TGTGCCAGCAGTGCGTCAGGCGAATACGAGCAGTACTTC
-	TRBJ1-4	-	TRBV2	CASSDPQGLGKLFF	TGTGCCAGCAGTGATCCGCAGGGTTTAGGAAAACTGTTTTTT
-	TRBJ1-4	-	TRBV9	CASSVGSVSLANEKLFF	TGTGCCAGCAGCGTAGGTTCAGTGTCCCTGGCTAATGAAAAACTGTTTTTT
-	TRBJ2-1	-	TRBV30	CAWNMGGNEQFF	TGTGCCTGGAATATGGGGGGAAATGAGCAGTTCTTC
-	TRBJ1-5	-	TRBV25-1	CASSDWTVDQPQHF	TGTGCCAGCAGTGATTGGACAGTCGATCAGCCCCAGCATTTT
-	TRBJ2-1	-	TRBV10-3	CAITLTRDDNEQFF	TGTGCCATCACCCTGACTAGGGACGACAATGAGCAGTTCTTC
-	TRBJ1-5	-	TRBV14	CASSQLGSNQPQHF	TGTGCCAGCAGCCAACTCGGGAGCAATCAGCCCCAGCATTTT
-	TRBJ1-5	-	TRBV6-5	CASSNRGNQPQHF	TGTGCCAGCAGCAACCGGGGCAATCAGCCCCAGCATTTT
TRBD2	TRBJ2-1	-	TRBV7-9	CASSLSPGLAGIHEQFF	TGTGCCAGCAGCTTATCCCCGGGACTAGCGGGAATCCATGAGCAGTTCTTC
TRBD1	TRBJ2-7	-	TRBV5-6	CASSLFGTGVGTYEQYF	TGTGCCAGCAGCTTGTTCGGGACAGGGGTTGGGACCTACGAGCAGTACTTC
-	TRBJ2-7	-	TRBV10-3	CAISESREYEQYF	TGTGCCATCAGTGAGTCCCGGGAGTACGAGCAGTACTTC
TRBD2	TRBJ2-3	-	TRBV7-6	CASSFGSGSRSTDTQYF	TGTGCCAGCAGCTTCGGTAGCGGGAGTAGGAGCACAGATACGCAGTATTTT
TRBD1	TRBJ1-2	-	TRBV5-1	CASSLGIGTGLYGYTF	TGCGCCAGCAGCTTGGGAATCGGGACAGGTCTCTATGGCTACACCTTC
TRBD1	TRBJ2-7	-	TRBV6-5	CASSYGGQAFYEQYF	TGTGCCAGCAGTTACGGGGGACAGGCTTTCTACGAGCAGTACTTC
TRBD2	TRBJ2-2	-	TRBV29-1	CSVAGLAANTGELFF	TGCAGCGTTGCCGGACTAGCGGCGAACACCGGGGAGCTGTTTTTT
-	TRBJ1-1	-	TRBV25-1	CASSELRRDRTFF	TGTGCCAGCAGTGAATTGAGGAGGGATCGAACTTTCTTT
TRBD1	TRBJ1-3	-	TRBV7-2	CASSSRGEPGNTIYF	TGTGCCAGCAGCTCCAGGGGGGAGCCTGGAAACACCATATATTTT
TRBD1	TRBJ1-2	once	TRBV5-5	CASSTLQGWTF	TGTGCCAGCAGCACCCTACAGGGGTGGACCTTC
TRBD2	TRBJ2-3	-	TRBV7-4	CASSPRSGGVTQYF	TGTGCCAGCAGCCCCAGATCGGGGGGGGTTACGCAGTATTTT
-	TRBJ2-3	-	TRBV6-1	CASSATGRDTQYF	TGTGCCAGCAGTGCAACAGGGCGGGATACGCAGTATTTT
-	TRBJ2-7	-	TRBV9	CASSESVEHEQYF	TGTGCCAGCAGCGAATCGGTTGAGCACGAGCAGTACTTC
-	TRBJ1-2	-	TRBV4-1	CASSPLYADYGYTF	TGCGCCAGCAGCCCCCTTTATGCGGACTATGGCTACACCTTC
TRBD1	TRBJ1-4	-	TRBV4-1	CASSQGDRRGNEKLFF	TGCGCCAGCAGCCAGGGGGACAGGCGGGGTAATGAAAAACTGTTTTTT
TRBD2	TRBJ2-1	-	TRBV7-2	CASSLVAGVQEQFF	TGTGCCAGCAGCTTAGTAGCGGGAGTACAGGAGCAGTTCTTC
-	TRBJ2-7	-	TRBV7-9	CASARGTYEQYF	TGTGCCAGCGCCCGGGGGACCTACGAGCAGTACTTC
-	TRBJ1-2	-	TRBV20-1	CSAPLSHGYTF	TGCAGTGCCCCCCTTTCCCATGGCTACACCTTC
TRBD2	TRBJ2-5	-	TRBV7-2	CASSFNSGGETQYF	TGTGCCAGCAGCTTTAACTCGGGAGGGGAGACCCAGTACTTC
-	TRBJ2-7	-	TRBV9	CASSVEDQTGSYEQYF	TGTGCCAGCAGCGTAGAGGATCAGACAGGTAGCTACGAGCAGTACTTC
-	TRBJ2-3	once	TRBV5-1	CASSRDRQRPTDTQYF	TGCGCCAGCAGCCGTGACAGGCAGAGGCCCACAGATACGCAGTATTTT
-	TRBJ2-7	-	TRBV27	CASSLSGRLQYF	TGTGCCAGCAGTTTATCGGGGAGGTTGCAGTACTTC
-	TRBJ1-1	-	TRBV7-9	CASSSGQTSMNTEAFF	TGTGCCAGCAGCTCTGGACAGACTAGCATGAACACTGAAGCTTTCTTT
-	TRBJ2-1	-	TRBV30	CAWSVATGGEYNEQFF	TGTGCCTGGAGTGTCGCCACCGGGGGAGAGTACAATGAGCAGTTCTTC
TRBD2	TRBJ2-3	-	TRBV9	CASSTWGSGATDTQYF	TGTGCCAGCAGCACCTGGGGTAGCGGGGCCACAGATACGCAGTATTTT
-	TRBJ2-2	-	TRBV11-2	CASSPLLEGGTGELFF	TGTGCCAGCAGCCCCTTATTAGAGGGTGGCACCGGGGAGCTGTTTTTT
-	TRBJ2-1	-	TRBV4-1	CASSPLGGTYNEQFF	TGCGCCAGCAGCCCACTGGGGGGTACCTACAATGAGCAGTTCTTC
TRBD1	TRBJ2-7	-	TRBV5-1	CASSRTGDAYEQYF	TGCGCCAGCAGCCGGACAGGGGACGCCTACGAGCAGTACTTC
TRBD1	TRBJ1-1	-	TRBV7-9	CASSPGQGRAEAFF	TGTGCCAGCAGCCCGGGACAGGGTAGGGCTGAAGCTTTCTTT
-	TRBJ2-1	-	TRBV6-5	CASSYGGGSGNEQFF	TGTGCCAGCAGTTATGGAGGGGGCAGTGGCAACGAGCAGTTCTTC
-	TRBJ2-1	-	TRBV10-1	CASSTTLANEQFF	TGCGCCAGCAGTACAACGCTAGCCAATGAGCAGTTCTTC
TRBD1	TRBJ2-5	-	TRBV2	CASSDGTGMGAQYF	TGTGCCAGCAGTGACGGGACAGGGATGGGGGCCCAGTACTTC
TRBD2	TRBJ2-1	-	TRBV5-1	CASSWGTSGRGYNEQFF	TGCGCCAGCAGCTGGGGGACTAGCGGACGGGGGTACAATGAGCAGTTCTTC
TRBD2	TRBJ2-3	-	TRBV30	CAWSWLAGTKDTQYF	TGTGCCTGGAGTTGGCTAGCGGGGACGAAAGATACGCAGTATTTT
-	TRBJ2-7	-	TRBV11-2	CASRGIGRARQEQYF	TGTGCCAGCAGAGGTATCGGGCGGGCGCGGCAAGAGCAGTACTTC
TRBD2	TRBJ2-3	once	TRBV4-1	CASSQGLAGGRGTDTQYF	TGCGCCAGCAGCCAAGGGCTAGCGGGGGGCCGGGGCACAGATACGCAGTATTTT
TRBD1	TRBJ1-5	-	TRBV7-4	CASSLQTGNQPQHF	TGTGCCAGCAGCTTACAGACAGGGAATCAGCCCCAGCATTTT
TRBD2	TRBJ2-3	-	TRBV6-6	CASSSLAGGRTDTQYF	TGTGCCAGCAGTAGTTTAGCGGGGGGACGCACAGATACGCAGTATTTT
-	TRBJ1-4	-	TRBV6-5	CASRSQGLGEKLFF	TGTGCCAGCAGGTCCCAGGGGCTGGGTGAAAAACTGTTTTTT
TRBD1	TRBJ2-1	-	TRBV5-1	CASSWTGNEQFF	TGCGCCAGCAGCTGGACAGGGAATGAGCAGTTCTTC
-	TRBJ2-3	-	TRBV7-9	CASSKAGFTTDTQYF	TGTGCCAGCAGCAAAGCAGGGTTTACGACAGATACGCAGTATTTT
TRBD1	TRBJ1-1	-	TRBV28	CASTPGQGPTEAFF	TGTGCCAGCACCCCAGGACAGGGGCCCACTGAAGCTTTCTTT
-	TRBJ2-7	-	TRBV4-1	CASSPYPRDEQYF	TGCGCCAGCAGCCCTTACCCCAGGGACGAGCAGTACTTC
TRBD2	TRBJ2-1	-	TRBV9	CASSVVAGDHNEQFF	TGTGCCAGCAGCGTAGTAGCGGGCGACCACAATGAGCAGTTCTTC
-	TRBJ1-1	once	TRBV2	CASISTGTEAFF	TGTGCCAGCATCTCGACGGGAACTGAAGCTTTCTTT